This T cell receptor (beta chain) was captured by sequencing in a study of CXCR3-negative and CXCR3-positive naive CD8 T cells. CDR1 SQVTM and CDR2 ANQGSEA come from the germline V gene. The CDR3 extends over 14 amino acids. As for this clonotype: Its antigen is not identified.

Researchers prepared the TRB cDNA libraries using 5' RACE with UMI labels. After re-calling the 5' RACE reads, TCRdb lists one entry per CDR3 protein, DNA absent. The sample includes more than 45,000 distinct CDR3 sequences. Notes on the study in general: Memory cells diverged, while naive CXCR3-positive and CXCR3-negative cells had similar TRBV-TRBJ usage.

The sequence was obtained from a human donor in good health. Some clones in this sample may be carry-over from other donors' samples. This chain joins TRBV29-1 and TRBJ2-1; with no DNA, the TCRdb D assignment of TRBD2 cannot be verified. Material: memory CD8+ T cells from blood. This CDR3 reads CSVATSGSYNEQFF.